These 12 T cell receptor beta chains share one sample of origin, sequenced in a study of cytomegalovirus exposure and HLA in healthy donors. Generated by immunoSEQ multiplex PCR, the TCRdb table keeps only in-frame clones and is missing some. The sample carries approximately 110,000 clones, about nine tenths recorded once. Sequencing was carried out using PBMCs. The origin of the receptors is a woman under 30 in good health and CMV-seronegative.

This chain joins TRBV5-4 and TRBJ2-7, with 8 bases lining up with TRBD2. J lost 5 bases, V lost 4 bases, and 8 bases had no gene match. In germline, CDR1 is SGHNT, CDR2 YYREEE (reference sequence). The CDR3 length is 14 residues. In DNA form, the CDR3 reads TGTGCCAGCAGCGTTAAGCGGGAGCGCGACGAGCAGTACTTC. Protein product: CASSVKRERDEQYF.

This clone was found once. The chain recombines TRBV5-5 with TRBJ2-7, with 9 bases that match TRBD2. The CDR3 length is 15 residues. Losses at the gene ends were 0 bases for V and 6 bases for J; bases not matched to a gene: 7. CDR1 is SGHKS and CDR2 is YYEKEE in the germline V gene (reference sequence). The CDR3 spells CASSLDIAGVSEQYF. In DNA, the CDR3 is TGTGCCAGCAGCTTGGATATAGCGGGAGTGAGCGAGCAGTACTTC.

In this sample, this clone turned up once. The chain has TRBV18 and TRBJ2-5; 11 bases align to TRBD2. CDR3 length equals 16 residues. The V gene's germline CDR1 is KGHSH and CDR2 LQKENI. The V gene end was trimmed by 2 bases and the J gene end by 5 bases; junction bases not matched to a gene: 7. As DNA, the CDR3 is TGTGCCAGCTCACCAGGCGGGACTAGCGGTGGGGAGACCCAGTACTTC. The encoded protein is CASSPGGTSGGETQYF.

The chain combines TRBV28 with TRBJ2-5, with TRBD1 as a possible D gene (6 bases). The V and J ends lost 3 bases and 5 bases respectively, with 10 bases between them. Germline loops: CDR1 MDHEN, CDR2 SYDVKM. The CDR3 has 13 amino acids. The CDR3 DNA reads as TGTGCCAGCAGTTTCACAGGGTTGGAGACCCAGTACTTC. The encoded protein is CASSFTGLETQYF.

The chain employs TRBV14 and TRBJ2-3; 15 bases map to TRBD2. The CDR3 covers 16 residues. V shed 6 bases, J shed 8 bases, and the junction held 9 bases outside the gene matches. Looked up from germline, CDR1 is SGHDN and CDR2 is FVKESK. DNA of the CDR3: TGTGCCAGCAGTTCCGGGACTAGCGGGGGGCTTGCTACGCAGTATTTT. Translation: CASSSGTSGGLATQYF.

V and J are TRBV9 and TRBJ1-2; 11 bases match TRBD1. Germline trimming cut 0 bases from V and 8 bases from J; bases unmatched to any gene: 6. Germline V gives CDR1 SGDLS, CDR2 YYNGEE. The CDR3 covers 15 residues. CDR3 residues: CASSVEPGQGGGYTF. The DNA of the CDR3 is TGTGCCAGCAGCGTAGAACCGGGACAGGGGGGAGGCTACACCTTC.

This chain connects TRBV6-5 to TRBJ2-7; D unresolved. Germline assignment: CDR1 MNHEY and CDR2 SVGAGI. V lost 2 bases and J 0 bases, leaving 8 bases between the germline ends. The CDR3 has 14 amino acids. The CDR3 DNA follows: TGTGCCAGCAGTTACGACTCCAGCTCCTACGAGCAGTACTTC. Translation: CASSYDSSSYEQYF.

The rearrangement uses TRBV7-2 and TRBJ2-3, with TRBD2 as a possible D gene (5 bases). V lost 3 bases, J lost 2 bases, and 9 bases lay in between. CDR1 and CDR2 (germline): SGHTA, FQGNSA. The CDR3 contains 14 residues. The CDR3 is CASSLMEDTDTQYF. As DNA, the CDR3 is TGTGCCAGCAGCTTGATGGAGGACACAGATACGCAGTATTTT.

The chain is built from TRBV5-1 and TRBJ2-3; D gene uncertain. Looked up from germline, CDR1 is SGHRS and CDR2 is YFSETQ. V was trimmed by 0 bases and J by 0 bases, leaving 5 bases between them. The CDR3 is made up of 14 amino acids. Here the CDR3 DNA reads TGCGCCAGCAGCTTGGGGGCTAGCACAGATACGCAGTATTTT. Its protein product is CASSLGASTDTQYF.

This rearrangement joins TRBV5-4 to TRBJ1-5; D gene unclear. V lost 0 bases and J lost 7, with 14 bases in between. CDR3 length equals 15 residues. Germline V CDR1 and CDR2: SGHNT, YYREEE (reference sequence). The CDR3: CASSLDRGKGQPQHF. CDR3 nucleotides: TGTGCCAGCAGCTTGGACAGAGGGAAAGGGCAGCCCCAGCATTTT.

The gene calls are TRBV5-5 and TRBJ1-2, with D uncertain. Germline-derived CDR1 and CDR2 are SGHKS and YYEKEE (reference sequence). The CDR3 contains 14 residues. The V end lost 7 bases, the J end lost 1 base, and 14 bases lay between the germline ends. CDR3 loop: CASRSSGINYGYTF. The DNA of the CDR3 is TGTGCCAGCCGCTCTTCGGGAATTAACTATGGCTACACCTTC.

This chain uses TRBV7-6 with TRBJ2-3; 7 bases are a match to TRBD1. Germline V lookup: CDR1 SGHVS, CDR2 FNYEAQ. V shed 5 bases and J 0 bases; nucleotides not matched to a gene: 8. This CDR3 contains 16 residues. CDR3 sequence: CASSLGTAASTDTQYF. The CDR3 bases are TGTGCCAGCAGCCTCGGGACAGCTGCTAGCACAGATACGCAGTATTTT.